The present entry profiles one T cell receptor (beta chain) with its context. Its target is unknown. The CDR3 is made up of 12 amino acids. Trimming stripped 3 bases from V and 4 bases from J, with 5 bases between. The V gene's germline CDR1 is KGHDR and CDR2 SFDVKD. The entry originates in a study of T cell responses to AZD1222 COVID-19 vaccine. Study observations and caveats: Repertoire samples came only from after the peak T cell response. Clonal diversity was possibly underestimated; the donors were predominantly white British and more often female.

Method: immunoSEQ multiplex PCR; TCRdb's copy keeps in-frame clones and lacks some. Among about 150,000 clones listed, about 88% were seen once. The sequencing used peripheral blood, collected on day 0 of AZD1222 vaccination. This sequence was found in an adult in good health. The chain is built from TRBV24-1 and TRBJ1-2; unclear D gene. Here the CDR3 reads CATSDLFYGYTF. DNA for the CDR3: TGTGCCACCAGTGATCTTTTCTATGGCTACACCTTC.